This entry lists 2 T cell receptor beta chains sequenced from one sample in a study of T cells in tumors after PD-1 blockade (dated by TCRdb to 2018 to 2020). Read against the paper, the sample's time point label means: before anti-PD-1 therapy. The protocol used for the library was the immunoSEQ multiplex PCR assay. TCRdb re-hosts the immuneACCESS table, in-frame sequences only. Its copies lack some clones; in the studies checked, an unresolved V gene accounts for under half of them, and the cause for the rest is not known. A total of some 1,600 clones appear in this sample, over 60% of them only once. The ten largest clones add up to roughly 38% of the sample. The sample here was tumor tissue, taken before anti-PD-1 treatment. The receptors were sampled from a human donor with cutaneous squamous cell carcinoma.

As to this clone: This sample includes further DNA sequences coding for the same CDR3. The chain uses TRBV29-1 and TRBJ2-7; 11 nucleotides align to TRBD1. The V gene's germline CDR1 is SQVTM and CDR2 ANQGSEA. The CDR3 has 13 residues. V shed 3 bases and J 3 bases; nucleotides not matched to a gene: 1. For the CDR3, the DNA is TGCAGCGTTGAGGGACAGGGGGGCTACGAGCAGTACTTC. Translation gives CSVEGQGGYEQYF.

The V call is TRBV7-2, the J call TRBJ1-2, with TRBD1 identical over 10 bases. The CDR3 extends over 18 amino acids. V lost 4 bases to trimming and J lost 4 bases; unmatched junction nucleotides: 15. The germline V gene encodes CDR1 SGHTA and CDR2 FQGNSA. The DNA of the CDR3 is TGTGCCAGCAGCTCGACGGGACAGGGGAGGCCCCGGGTCTATGGCTACACCTTC. Residues: CASSSTGQGRPRVYGYTF.